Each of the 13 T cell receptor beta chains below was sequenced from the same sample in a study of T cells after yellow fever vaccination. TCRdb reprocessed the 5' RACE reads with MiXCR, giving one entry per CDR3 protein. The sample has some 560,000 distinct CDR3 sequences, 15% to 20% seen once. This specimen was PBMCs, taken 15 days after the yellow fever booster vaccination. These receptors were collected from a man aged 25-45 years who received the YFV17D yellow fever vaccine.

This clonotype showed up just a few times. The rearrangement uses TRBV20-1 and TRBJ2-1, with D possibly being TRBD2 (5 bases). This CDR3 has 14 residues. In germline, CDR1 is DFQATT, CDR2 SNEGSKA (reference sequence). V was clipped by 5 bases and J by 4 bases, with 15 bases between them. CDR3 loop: CSAQDWQGYNEQFF. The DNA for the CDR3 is TGCAGTGCTCAGGACTGGCAAGGATACAATGAGCAGTTCTTC.

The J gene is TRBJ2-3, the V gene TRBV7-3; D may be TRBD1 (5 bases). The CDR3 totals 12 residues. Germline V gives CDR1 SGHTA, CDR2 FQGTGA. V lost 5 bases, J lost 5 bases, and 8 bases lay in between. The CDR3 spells CASSGAGDTQYF. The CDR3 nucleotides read TGTGCCAGCAGCGGGGCTGGAGATACGCAGTATTTT.

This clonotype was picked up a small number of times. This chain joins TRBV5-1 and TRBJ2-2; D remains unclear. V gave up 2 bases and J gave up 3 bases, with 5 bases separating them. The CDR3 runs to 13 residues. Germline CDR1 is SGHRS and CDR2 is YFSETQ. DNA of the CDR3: TGCGCCAGCAGCTTCTTCGACACCGGGGAGCTGTTTTTT. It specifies CASSFFDTGELFF.

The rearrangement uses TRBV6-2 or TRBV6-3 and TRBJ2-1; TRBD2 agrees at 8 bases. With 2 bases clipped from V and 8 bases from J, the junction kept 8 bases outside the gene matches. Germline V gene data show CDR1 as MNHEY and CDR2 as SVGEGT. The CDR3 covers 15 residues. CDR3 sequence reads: CASSYREGRWYEQFF. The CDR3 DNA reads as TGTGCCAGCAGTTACCGGGAGGGCCGGTGGTATGAGCAGTTCTTC.

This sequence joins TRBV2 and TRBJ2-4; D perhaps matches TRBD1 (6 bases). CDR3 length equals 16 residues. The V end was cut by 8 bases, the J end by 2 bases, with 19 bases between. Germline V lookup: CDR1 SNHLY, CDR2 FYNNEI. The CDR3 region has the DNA TGTGCCAGCCCTCCCCTGGGTGACAGGCCCAAAAACATTCAGTACTTC. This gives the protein CASPPLGDRPKNIQYF.

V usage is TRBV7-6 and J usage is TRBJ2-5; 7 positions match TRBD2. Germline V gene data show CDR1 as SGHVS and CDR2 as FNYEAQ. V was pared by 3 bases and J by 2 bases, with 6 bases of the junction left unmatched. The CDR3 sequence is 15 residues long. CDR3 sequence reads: CASSFYPGGQETQYF. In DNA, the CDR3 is TGTGCCAGCAGCTTCTATCCGGGGGGACAAGAGACCCAGTACTTC.

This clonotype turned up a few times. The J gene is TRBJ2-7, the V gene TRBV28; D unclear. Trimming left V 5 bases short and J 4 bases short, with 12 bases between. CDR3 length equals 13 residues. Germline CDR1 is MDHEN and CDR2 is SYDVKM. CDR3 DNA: TGTGCCAGCAGTCTAGGGTTACTTTACGAGCAGTACTTC. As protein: CASSLGLLYEQYF.

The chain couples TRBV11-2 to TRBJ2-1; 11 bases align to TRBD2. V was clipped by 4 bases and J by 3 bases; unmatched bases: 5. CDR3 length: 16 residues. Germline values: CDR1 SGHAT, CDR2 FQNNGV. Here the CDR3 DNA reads TGTGCCAGCAGCTCGTTAGCGGGAGGGCTCTACAATGAGCAGTTCTTC. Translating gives CASSSLAGGLYNEQFF.

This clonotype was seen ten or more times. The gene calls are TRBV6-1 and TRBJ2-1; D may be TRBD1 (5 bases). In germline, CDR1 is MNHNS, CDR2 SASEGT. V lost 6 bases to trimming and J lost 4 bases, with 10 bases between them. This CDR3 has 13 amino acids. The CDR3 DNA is TGTGCCAGCAGCCCTGACAGATACAATGAGCAGTTCTTC. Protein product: CASSPDRYNEQFF.

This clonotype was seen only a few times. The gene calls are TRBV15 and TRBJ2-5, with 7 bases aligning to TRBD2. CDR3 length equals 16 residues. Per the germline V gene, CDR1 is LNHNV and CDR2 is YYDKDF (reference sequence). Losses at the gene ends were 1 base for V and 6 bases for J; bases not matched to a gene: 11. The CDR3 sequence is CATSRGGNGRSKTQYF. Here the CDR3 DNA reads TGTGCCACCAGCAGAGGGGGAAACGGGAGGAGCAAGACCCAGTACTTC. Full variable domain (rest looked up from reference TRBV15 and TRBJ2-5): DAMVIQNPRYQVTQFGKPVTLSCSQTLNHNVMYWYQQKSSQAPKLLFHYYDKDFNNEADTPDNFQSRRPNTSFCFLDIRSPGLGDTAMYLCATSRGGNGRSKTQYFGPGTRLLVL.

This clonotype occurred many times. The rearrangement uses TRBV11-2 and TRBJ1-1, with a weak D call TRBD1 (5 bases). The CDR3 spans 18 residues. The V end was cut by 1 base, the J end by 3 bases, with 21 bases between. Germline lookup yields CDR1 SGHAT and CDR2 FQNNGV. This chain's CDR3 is CASSLVQGSSGRDTEAFF. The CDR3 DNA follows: TGTGCCAGCAGCTTAGTTCAGGGAAGTTCCGGTAGGGACACTGAAGCTTTCTTT. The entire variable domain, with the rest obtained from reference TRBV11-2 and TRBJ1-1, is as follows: EAGVAQSPRYKIIEKRQSVAFWCNPISGHATLYWYQQILGQGPKLLIQFQNNGVVDDSQLPKDRFSAERLKGVDSTLKIQPAKLEDSAVYLCASSLVQGSSGRDTEAFFGQGTRLTVV.

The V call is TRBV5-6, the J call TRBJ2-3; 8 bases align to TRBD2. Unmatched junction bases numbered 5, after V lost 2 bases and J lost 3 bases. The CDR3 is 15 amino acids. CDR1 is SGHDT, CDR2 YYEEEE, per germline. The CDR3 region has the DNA TGTGCCAGCAGCTTTCGGTCTAGCGGGACAGATACGCAGTATTTT. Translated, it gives CASSFRSSGTDTQYF.

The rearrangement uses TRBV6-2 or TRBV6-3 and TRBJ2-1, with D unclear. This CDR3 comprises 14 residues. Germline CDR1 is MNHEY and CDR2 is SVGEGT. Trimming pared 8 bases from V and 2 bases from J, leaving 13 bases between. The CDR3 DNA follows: TGTGCCAGCTCGGCGGCCCGCCCCTACAATGAGCAGTTCTTC. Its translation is CASSAARPYNEQFF.